Below, 32 T cell receptor beta chains from the same sample are listed, as sequenced in a study of blood T cell repertoires in COVID-19. Some clones are missing from TCRdb's copy, which holds only in-frame ones; the method was immunoSEQ multiplex PCR. This sample carries roughly 110,000 clones, roughly 85% of them seen once, and the ten largest clones take approximately 13%. The sample taken for sequencing was peripheral blood. The receptors stem from a human donor in a cohort sampled during active COVID-19.

CDR3 DNA sequence: TGCGCCAGCAGCCAAGATGAGGGGGTCGGTAGTCAGCCCCAGCATTTT. Its translation is CASSQDEGVGSQPQHF. This chain uses TRBV4-3 with TRBJ1-5; a possible D gene is TRBD1 (6 bases). The CDR3 is 16 amino acids. Trimming pared 0 bases from V and 6 bases from J, leaving 15 bases between. Germline lookup yields CDR1 LGHNA and CDR2 YSLEER.

This clone is a singleton in its sample. The rearrangement joins TRBV20-1 to TRBJ1-5, with D perhaps TRBD1 (5 bases). The CDR3 contains 14 residues. Trimming shortened V by 3 bases and J by 3 bases, and 12 bases separated the two germline ends. The germline V gene has CDR1 DFQATT and CDR2 SNEGSKA (reference sequence). The CDR3 DNA is TGCAGTGCTAGTCTGGGGGGGAACAATCAGCCCCAGCATTTT. This sequence encodes CSASLGGNNQPQHF.

This sequence joins TRBV11-2 and TRBJ1-6; 10 bases match TRBD1. CDR3 length: 17 residues. CDR1 and CDR2 (germline): SGHAT, FQNNGV. With 0 bases clipped from V and 10 bases from J, the junction kept 9 bases outside the gene matches. The chain's CDR3 is CASSLDDVGTGASPLHF. The CDR3 DNA follows: TGTGCCAGCAGCTTAGATGATGTCGGGACAGGGGCATCACCCCTCCACTTT.

The J gene is TRBJ1-2, the V gene TRBV19; 8 positions match TRBD1. The V gene end was trimmed by 6 bases and the J gene end by 4 bases; junction bases not matched to a gene: 10. CDR3 length: 15 amino acids. CDR1 LNHDA and CDR2 SQIVND come from the germline V gene (reference sequence). The CDR3 sequence: CASRLRAGGTYGYTF. As DNA, the CDR3 is TGTGCCAGTAGACTAAGGGCAGGGGGCACCTATGGCTACACCTTC.

This chain links TRBV28 with TRBJ2-1; 7 bases agree with TRBD2. The ends lost 6 bases at V and 1 base at J; junction bases unmatched: 6. The CDR3 runs 15 residues. Germline lookup yields CDR1 MDHEN and CDR2 SYDVKM. CDR3 amino acids: CASSPRGGSYNEQFF. Written as DNA, the CDR3 is TGTGCCAGCAGCCCCCGCGGGGGTTCCTACAATGAGCAGTTCTTC.

V gene TRBV11-2 combines with J gene TRBJ1-6, with D perhaps TRBD1 (5 bases). The V and J ends lost 5 bases and 6 bases respectively, with 8 bases between them. This CDR3 has 13 amino acids. From germline, CDR1 is SGHAT and CDR2 FQNNGV. The DNA for the CDR3 is TGTGCCAGCAGCCCGGGACTTAATTCACCCCTCCACTTT. Translating gives CASSPGLNSPLHF.

CDR3: CASSSVLTDTQYF. The CDR3, as DNA: TGTGCCAGCAGCTCGGTTCTCACAGATACGCAGTATTTT. The chain joins TRBV11-2 to TRBJ2-3; D is unclear. CDR1 is SGHAT, CDR2 FQNNGV, per germline. The CDR3 is 13 amino acids. V shed 4 bases and J shed 2 bases, with 7 bases lying between them.

V gene TRBV5-6 combines with J gene TRBJ1-4; no definite D call. Germline V gene data show CDR1 as SGHDT and CDR2 as YYEEEE. V was clipped by 4 bases and J by 8 bases, with 15 bases between them. This CDR3 comprises 14 residues. The CDR3 loop reads CASSPRESREKLFF. The DNA for the CDR3 is TGTGCCAGCAGCCCCCGGGAGTCCAGGGAAAAACTGTTTTTT.

J is TRBJ1-5 and V is TRBV19; D not resolved. CDR1 and CDR2 from the germline V gene are LNHDA and SQIVND (reference sequence). V was shortened by 4 bases and J by 3 bases, with 7 bases between the two germline ends. The CDR3 is 13 amino acids. The CDR3 here is CASSRAPNQPQHF. The CDR3 bases are TGTGCCAGTAGTAGGGCTCCCAATCAGCCCCAGCATTTT.

The J gene is TRBJ1-2, the V gene TRBV24-1; TRBD1 matches at 9 bases. The CDR3 is 14 amino acids. CDR1 KGHDR and CDR2 SFDVKD come from the germline V gene. The junction had 7 bases not matched to a gene; V was cut back by 4 bases and J by 8 bases. The chain's CDR3 is CATSEGQGVEGYTF. Written as DNA, the CDR3 is TGTGCCACCAGTGAGGGACAGGGTGTAGAGGGCTACACCTTC.

The chain recombines TRBV6-1 with TRBJ2-3; D might be TRBD2 (6 bases). V dropped 3 bases and J dropped 2 bases, with 18 bases sitting between them. CDR1 is MNHNS and CDR2 is SASEGT in the germline V gene. This CDR3 has 17 amino acids. CDR3 loop: CASSDVRAGPFTDTQYF. CDR3 nucleotide sequence: TGTGCCAGCAGTGATGTGCGCGCGGGGCCCTTCACAGATACGCAGTATTTT.

V and J are TRBV6-2 or TRBV6-3 and TRBJ2-7, with TRBD2 matching over 10 bases. Trimming at V came to 2 bases and at J to 2 bases, leaving 3 bases not matched to a gene. The CDR3 spans 15 residues. CDR1 MNHEY and CDR2 SVGEGT come from the germline V gene. As DNA, the CDR3 is TGTGCCAGCAGTTACACTAGCGGGGCCCCCTACGAGCAGTACTTC. Its protein product is CASSYTSGAPYEQYF.

The rearrangement links TRBV9 to TRBJ2-3; no clear D gene. This CDR3 comprises 14 residues. V gave up 4 bases and J gave up 0 bases, with 9 bases separating them. CDR1 and CDR2 (germline): SGDLS, YYNGEE. For the CDR3, the DNA is TGTGCCAGCAGCACCCAAACTAGCACAGATACGCAGTATTTT. Its translation: CASSTQTSTDTQYF.

This clone was counted between two and nine times. The rearrangement links TRBV6-5 to TRBJ1-5; D is ambiguous. CDR3 length: 13 residues. Germline values: CDR1 MNHEY, CDR2 SVGAGI. Trimming shortened V by 0 bases and J by 5 bases, and 5 bases separated the two germline ends. CDR3 nucleotide sequence: TGTGCCAGCAGTTACTCGGCAGATCAGCCCCAGCATTTT. Protein sequence: CASSYSADQPQHF.

This clone appeared a single time. The chain is built from TRBV7-9 and TRBJ1-6; TRBD1 agrees at 7 bases. The germline CDR1 and CDR2 sequences are SEHNR and FQNEAQ (reference sequence). V lost 5 bases to trimming and J lost 3 bases; unmatched junction nucleotides: 7. The CDR3 is 16 amino acids. CDR3 nucleotide sequence: TGTGCCAGCAGCGCGGGACAGCCTCTCTATAATTCACCCCTCCACTTT. As protein: CASSAGQPLYNSPLHF.

This clone was observed a few times. V and J are TRBV23-1 and TRBJ2-7; 9 nucleotides agree with TRBD1. TRBV23-1 qualifies as an ORF whose function is uncertain. The V segment lost 6 bases and the J segment 4 bases; nucleotides outside the gene matches: 10. The CDR3 sequence is 15 residues long. CDR3 nucleotide sequence: TGCGCCAGCAGCCACTCGGACAGGGGTCAATACGAGCAGTACTTC. Translated: CASSHSDRGQYEQYF.

This sequence joins TRBV9 and TRBJ2-7; the D gene is possibly TRBD1 (6 bases). Trimming cost V 6 bases and J 0 bases, with 19 bases left between them. CDR1 is SGDLS, CDR2 YYNGEE, per germline. CDR3 length equals 16 residues. Written as DNA, the CDR3 is TGTGCCAGCACCGAGAGGGCAGGGGCACCCTCCTACGAGCAGTACTTC. Encoded protein: CASTERAGAPSYEQYF.

The V gene is TRBV2, the J gene TRBJ2-2, with 8 bases identical to TRBD2. Germline V gene data show CDR1 as SNHLY and CDR2 as FYNNEI. V lost 2 bases and J lost 4; bases outside the gene matches: 3. The CDR3 extends over 15 amino acids. The CDR3 reads CASSEQRGSTGELFF. The CDR3 DNA is TGTGCCAGCAGTGAACAGCGGGGGAGCACCGGGGAGCTGTTTTTT.

This clone has only one observation. This chain links TRBV4-2 with TRBJ2-1; no firm D call. The germline gives CDR1 LGHNA, CDR2 YNFKEQ. This CDR3 has 15 residues. The V end lost 0 bases, the J end lost 9 bases, and 15 bases lay between the germline ends. The CDR3 is CASSQDYLVPSEQFF. CDR3 sequence (DNA): TGTGCCAGCAGCCAAGACTACCTGGTCCCCTCTGAGCAGTTCTTC.

This chain uses TRBV3-1 (or the pseudogene TRBV3-2) with TRBJ2-5; D is uncertain. CDR1 and CDR2 from the germline V gene are LGHDT and YNNKEL (reference sequence). The ends were cut back, 5 bases at V and 0 bases at J, with 10 bases in the middle. The CDR3 consists of 14 residues. In nucleotides, the CDR3 is TGTGCCAGCAGCTTTCGACACAACCAAGAGACCCAGTACTTC. It yields the protein CASSFRHNQETQYF.

The chain is built from TRBV30 and TRBJ2-1; 13 bases are shared with TRBD2. The CDR3 loop spans 16 amino acids. The J segment lost 9 bases and the V segment lost 1 base, leaving 9 bases of the junction unmatched. The V gene's germline CDR1 is GTSNPN and CDR2 SVGIG (reference sequence). The CDR3 DNA follows: TGTGCCTGGAGTGCGCCAACTAGCGGGGGGGCTCGTGAGCAGTTCTTC. Translating gives CAWSAPTSGGAREQFF.

The chain is built from TRBV28 and TRBJ1-2; maybe TRBD1 (6 bases). V was cut by 10 bases and J by 8 bases, with 26 bases left in between. CDR3 length equals 15 residues. Germline values: CDR1 MDHEN, CDR2 SYDVKM. The CDR3: CATHQRGGPFMGYTF. The DNA for the CDR3 is TGTGCCACCCATCAACGGGGGGGCCCCTTTATGGGCTACACCTTC.

This clone was observed a handful of times. CDR3 bases: TGTGCCAGCAGCGTAGCAGGGTTTAAGGATGGCTACACCTTC. It specifies CASSVAGFKDGYTF. The chain couples TRBV9 to TRBJ1-2; perhaps TRBD1 as D (5 bases). The CDR3 runs to 14 residues. CDR1 and CDR2 (germline): SGDLS, YYNGEE. Trimming took 0 bases from V and 6 from J, leaving 12 bases between them.

J is TRBJ2-3 and V is TRBV4-1, with TRBD2 matching 9 bases. Trimming removed 0 bases from V and 5 bases from J; junction bases left unmatched: 9. This CDR3 is 17 amino acids long. Germline V CDR1 and CDR2: MGHRA, YSYEKL. In nucleotides, the CDR3 is TGCGCCAGCAGCCAAGAAGGGGCGGGGGGGCTCGGAGATACGCAGTATTTT. The encoded protein is CASSQEGAGGLGDTQYF.

This clone was counted a few times. Different DNA sequences within this sample yield the same CDR3. The CDR3 protein is CASSSPGGAYNEQFF. CDR3 DNA sequence: TGTGCCAGCAGTTCCCCCGGGGGAGCCTACAATGAGCAGTTCTTC. This chain links TRBV6-2 or TRBV6-3 with TRBJ2-1; perhaps TRBD2 as D (6 bases). The CDR3 has 15 amino acids. Germline assignment: CDR1 MNHEY and CDR2 SVGEGT. V shed 4 bases and J shed 2 bases, with 12 bases lying between them.

This chain links TRBV11-2 with TRBJ1-5; tentatively, D is TRBD1 (5 bases). The CDR3 consists of 16 residues. V shed 7 bases and J shed 0 bases, with 16 bases lying between them. Looked up from germline, CDR1 is SGHAT and CDR2 is FQNNGV. CDR3 coding DNA: TGTGCCAGCATCAAACAGGAAAAGTATAGCAATCAGCCCCAGCATTTT. Encoded protein: CASIKQEKYSNQPQHF.

This clone was picked up a small number of times. The V call is TRBV7-9, the J call TRBJ2-7, with 7 bases matching TRBD2. Unmatched junction bases numbered 4, after V lost 4 bases and J lost 1 base. The CDR3 consists of 14 residues. CDR1 and CDR2 from the germline V gene are SEHNR and FQNEAQ (reference sequence). CDR3 nucleotide sequence: TGTGCCAGCAGCTGGGATAGCGGGTCCTACGAGCAGTACTTC. It is translated as CASSWDSGSYEQYF.

The J gene is TRBJ2-7, the V gene TRBV15, with 10 bases fitting TRBD1. The V gene end was trimmed by 0 bases and the J gene end by 3 bases; junction bases not matched to a gene: 8. CDR3 length equals 17 residues. Germline loops: CDR1 LNHNV, CDR2 YYDKDF (reference sequence). The CDR3: CATSRDRPGQGFYEQYF. The CDR3 coding sequence is TGTGCCACCAGCAGAGACCGACCGGGACAGGGGTTCTACGAGCAGTACTTC.

This rearrangement joins TRBV11-1 to TRBJ2-1, with 8 positions matching TRBD2. Germline V gene lookup returns CDR1 SGHAT and CDR2 FQDESV (reference sequence). This CDR3 has 13 residues. The V and J ends lost 2 bases and 13 bases, in that order; junction bases with no gene match: 7. The CDR3 region is CASSLKLAGIQFF. CDR3 coding DNA: TGTGCCAGCAGCTTAAAGTTAGCGGGGATTCAGTTCTTC.

This chain links TRBV20-1 with TRBJ2-1; 7 positions agree with TRBD1. Unmatched junction bases numbered 6, after V lost 3 bases and J lost 4 bases. The CDR3 runs to 14 residues. Germline CDR1 is DFQATT and CDR2 is SNEGSKA (reference sequence). This CDR3 is CSASRDSQYNEQFF. The CDR3 nucleotides read TGCAGTGCTAGTAGGGACAGTCAATACAATGAGCAGTTCTTC.

The chain recombines TRBV28 with TRBJ2-7; 7 nucleotides agree with TRBD1. In germline, CDR1 is MDHEN, CDR2 SYDVKM. The V segment lost 5 bases and the J segment 4 bases; nucleotides outside the gene matches: 8. This CDR3 has 14 residues. CDR3 region: CASSIGTVVYEQYF. The DNA for the CDR3 is TGTGCCAGCAGTATCGGGACAGTGGTTTACGAGCAGTACTTC.

The genes are TRBV6-5 and TRBJ1-2; D remains ambiguous. Germline-derived CDR1 and CDR2 are MNHEY and SVGAGI. The V gene lost 6 bases and the J gene lost 5 bases, with 19 bases spanning the gap. This CDR3 spans 15 amino acids. Here the CDR3 reads CASRAEDPLKYGYTF. The CDR3 bases are TGTGCCAGCAGGGCGGAGGACCCCCTAAAATATGGCTACACCTTC.